Listed below are T cell receptor beta chains from one sample, sequenced in a study of identical twins. One entry per CDR3 protein results from TCRdb running MiXCR on the 5' RACE reads. The table includes approximately 600,000 distinct CDR3 sequences, around 9.6% detected once. This sample was also put to use in a study of yellow fever vaccine responses in identical twins.

Sequenced input: PBMCs. These receptors originate from a young woman in good health. Both conserved end residues are part of each CDR3. D genes are given only for firm matches.

D gene: TRBD2; V gene: TRBV7-2; CDR3 length: 16; CDR3 protein: CASSLGVLATSYEQYF
D gene: -; V gene: TRBV6-1; CDR3 length: 15; CDR3 protein: CASTFEGGSYNEQFF
D gene: -; V gene: TRBV30; CDR3 length: 12; CDR3 protein: CAWGRGPGELFF
D gene: TRBD2; V gene: TRBV28; CDR3 length: 16; CDR3 protein: CASSPLAGELTGELFF
D gene: -; V gene: TRBV18; CDR3 length: 15; CDR3 protein: CASSPLMDTSYEQYF
D gene: -; V gene: TRBV6-2/TRBV6-3; CDR3 length: 15; CDR3 protein: CASSRRALSSYEQYF
D gene: -; V gene: TRBV2; CDR3 length: 14; CDR3 protein: CASSEGGAGAEAFF
D gene: -; V gene: TRBV11-2; CDR3 length: 15; CDR3 protein: CASSLTASSYNEQFF
D gene: -; V gene: TRBV5-5; CDR3 length: 13; CDR3 protein: CASSPLRVSEQYF
D gene: -; V gene: TRBV7-9; CDR3 length: 15; CDR3 protein: CASSLGKADTGELFF
D gene: -; V gene: TRBV29-1; CDR3 length: 14; CDR3 protein: CSVAEGASTGELFF
D gene: -; V gene: TRBV4-1; CDR3 length: 14; CDR3 protein: CASSHPGPGYEQYF
D gene: -; V gene: TRBV5-1; CDR3 length: 13; CDR3 protein: CASSFPGRETQYF
D gene: TRBD2; V gene: TRBV9; CDR3 length: 17; CDR3 protein: CAIPPRSERGSTGELFF
D gene: -; V gene: TRBV2; CDR3 length: 13; CDR3 protein: CASSDSGNYEQYF
D gene: -; V gene: TRBV15; CDR3 length: 15; CDR3 protein: CATSRGYGGLETQYF
D gene: -; V gene: TRBV6-1; CDR3 length: 17; CDR3 protein: CASSGRDTLPVKNIQYF
D gene: TRBD2; V gene: TRBV18; CDR3 length: 15; CDR3 protein: CASTTGLATYNEQFF
D gene: -; V gene: TRBV6-1; CDR3 length: 14; CDR3 protein: CASARRPGANVLTF
D gene: -; V gene: TRBV11-1; CDR3 length: 17; CDR3 protein: CASSLRRGRTMNTEAFF
D gene: TRBD2; V gene: TRBV7-2; CDR3 length: 14; CDR3 protein: CASSLSGTYNEQFF
D gene: TRBD1; V gene: TRBV18; CDR3 length: 18; CDR3 protein: CASSPMGRGRSNTGELFF
D gene: -; V gene: TRBV7-8; CDR3 length: 17; CDR3 protein: CASSFSAGNSGSYEQYF
D gene: -; V gene: TRBV20-1; CDR3 length: 17; CDR3 protein: CSARVLLDHWDTYEQYF
D gene: TRBD1; V gene: TRBV4-3; CDR3 length: 17; CDR3 protein: CASSQELLGQPSYEQYF
D gene: -; V gene: TRBV28; CDR3 length: 16; CDR3 protein: CASSLRGGLGNQPQHF
D gene: -; V gene: TRBV25-1; CDR3 length: 15; CDR3 protein: CASSEFIGEGSPLHF
D gene: TRBD2; V gene: TRBV24-1; CDR3 length: 17; CDR3 protein: CATSDLAGRSSYNEQFF
D gene: TRBD2; V gene: TRBV15; CDR3 length: 17; CDR3 protein: CATSRDSTSGRANEQFF
D gene: -; V gene: TRBV5-1; CDR3 length: 15; CDR3 protein: CASSLAEVGPYEQYF
D gene: -; V gene: TRBV5-5; CDR3 length: 14; CDR3 protein: CASTRRGGASEQFF
D gene: -; V gene: TRBV20-1; CDR3 length: 15; CDR3 protein: CSARSGGPPSYEQYF